This T cell receptor (beta chain) came from a study of CD4 T cells in relation to SARS-CoV-2 and coronaviruses. With respect to this clone: Its target is unknown.

Study conclusions and caveats: Crossreactive clones expanded significantly less to SARS-CoV-2 than monoreactive clones. In around 60% of donors, memory CD4+ clonotypes crossrecognized SARS-CoV-2 and at least one common cold coronavirus spike.

Unexposed donor CD4+ T cells date from about 2011-2018, before the COVID-19 pandemic. After roughly ten days of culture, CD4+ T cells were isolated. Each well had approximately 2.1 million PBMCs in 5% human AB serum with IL-2. Sequencing was performed with immunoSEQ multiplex PCR; in TCRdb, only in-frame clones are kept and a portion is missing. The sample lists about 22,000 clones; about 66% were seen once. CDR3 length: 15 residues. The germline V gene has CDR1 SNHLY and CDR2 FYNNEI. The V end lost 2 bases, the J end lost 0 bases, and 8 bases lay between the germline ends. This chain connects TRBV2 to TRBJ1-3, with no clear D. This sequence originates from a human donor in good health. Sequenced: CD4+ T cells from PBMCs, cultured in vitro. CDR3 loop: CASSELRSSGNTIYF. CDR3 coding DNA: TGTGCCAGCAGTGAACTGAGAAGCTCTGGAAACACCATATATTTT.